One sample yielded the 7 T cell receptor beta chains listed below, sequenced in a study of cytomegalovirus exposure and HLA in healthy donors (dated by TCRdb to 2016 to 2017). Receptor amplification or capture employed the immunoSEQ multiplex PCR assay. TCRdb took over this immuneACCESS table, retaining in-frame rearrangements with V and J assigned. Such tables are incomplete; in checked studies, under half of the missing clones stem from an unresolved V gene, and the remainder is unexplained. The sample profile shows around 150,000 clones; around 90% of them were found once. The ten most abundant clones make up 3% to 3.5% of the sample. Sample: PBMCs. Receptors originate from a woman aged 18-30 years in good health and CMV-seropositive.

V is TRBV5-1 and J is TRBJ1-2; D is unresolved. Trimming stripped 1 base from V and 5 bases from J, with 9 bases between. CDR3 length equals 13 residues. The germline CDR1 and CDR2 sequences are SGHRS and YFSETQ. This CDR3 reads CASSLIEAYGYTF. The CDR3, as DNA: TGCGCCAGCAGCTTGATAGAAGCTTATGGCTACACCTTC.

This chain joins TRBV6-1 and TRBJ2-7, with 8 bases lining up with TRBD2. J lost 4 bases, V lost 6 bases, and 8 bases had no gene match. The CDR3 consists of 14 residues. Germline V gives CDR1 MNHNS, CDR2 SASEGT. CDR3 DNA sequence: TGTGCCAGCAGACTTAGCGGGAACTTTTACGAGCAGTACTTC. It encodes CASRLSGNFYEQYF.

The rearrangement uses TRBV29-1 and TRBJ2-1; weak D call: TRBD2 (6 bases). The V gene lost 4 bases and the J gene lost 8 bases, with 21 bases spanning the gap. This CDR3 contains 15 residues. Per the germline V gene, CDR1 is SQVTM and CDR2 is ANQGSEA. The CDR3 nucleotides are TGCAGCGTTGGGTCAATTTGGGGCCGCGGGGATGAGCAGTTCTTC. Translation gives CSVGSIWGRGDEQFF.

This chain uses TRBV7-9 with TRBJ1-1, with a weak D call TRBD1 (6 bases). Germline V gene data show CDR1 as SEHNR and CDR2 as FQNEAQ (reference sequence). V lost 4 bases, J lost 5 bases, and 11 bases lay in between. This CDR3 contains 13 residues. In nucleotides, the CDR3 is TGTGCCAGCAGCTCTCTACAGGGAACTGAAGCTTTCTTT. Translated, it gives CASSSLQGTEAFF.

This clone was found a few times. The chain has TRBV19 and TRBJ2-6; no clear D gene. V lost 4 bases and J 0 bases, leaving 7 bases between the germline ends. Germline CDR1 and CDR2: LNHDA and SQIVND (reference sequence). This CDR3 spans 15 amino acids. The CDR3 protein is CASSTYDSGANVLTF. The CDR3 DNA reads TGTGCCAGTAGTACCTACGACTCTGGGGCCAACGTCCTGACTTTC.

The chain joins TRBV19 to TRBJ1-6; D unresolved. The germline V gene encodes CDR1 LNHDA and CDR2 SQIVND (reference sequence). The CDR3 length is 15 residues. The V end lost 4 bases, the J end lost 0 bases, and 7 bases lay between the germline ends. CDR3 in amino acids: CASSRLNSYNSPLHF. The CDR3 DNA is TGTGCCAGTAGTAGGCTGAACTCCTATAATTCACCCCTCCACTTT.

This chain uses TRBV30 with TRBJ1-1; no firm D call. Trimming took off 0 bases at V and 1 base at J, with 6 bases between the two ends. The CDR3 sequence is 13 residues long. The germline V gene encodes CDR1 GTSNPN and CDR2 SVGIG (reference sequence). Written as DNA, the CDR3 is TGTGCCTGGAGTGTAGAGAGGAACACTGAAGCTTTCTTT. This translates into CAWSVERNTEAFF.